The clone carrying this TCR beta chain was observed once. Antigen specificity is unknown. These data belong to a study of shared clonotypes between healthy human individuals. CDR1 and CDR2 (germline): MDHEN, SYDVKM. V dropped 5 bases and J dropped 0 bases, with 16 bases sitting between them. The CDR3 spans 16 residues. A deep-level run was used for the assay. Using immunoSEQ multiplex PCR, the repertoire was profiled, and TCRdb retains in-frame clones only, with some absent. In the table there are 2 million to 2.5 million clones, 85% to 95% of which are singletons. Study observations and caveats: Naive CD4 clonotypes were shared across a handful of donors at about 5%.

What was sequenced was naive CD4+ T cells from PBMCs. Regarding subset: CD45RA+ positively selected. The chain is built from TRBV28 and TRBJ1-2, with D possibly TRBD1 on 5 matching bases. This clonotype was sampled from a man between 18 and 35 years old in good health. Some clones in this sample may be carry-over from other donors' samples. CDR3 loop: CASSKRGRDPNYGYTF. In DNA form, the CDR3 reads TGTGCCAGCAGTAAACGAGGCCGGGACCCTAACTATGGCTACACCTTC.